The 4 T cell receptor beta chains given below trace back to one sample, sequenced in a study of siplizumab effects on memory and regulatory T cells. Some clones are missing from TCRdb's copy, which holds only in-frame ones; the method was immunoSEQ multiplex PCR. The sample holds around 86,000 clones, nearly 95% seen once. Sequences were obtained from non-Treg CD4+ T cells sorted from blood. These TCRs come from a human donor in good health.

The chain couples TRBV18 to TRBJ1-2; D is perhaps TRBD1 (6 bases). This CDR3 contains 15 residues. Germline CDR1 is KGHSH and CDR2 is LQKENI. The V and J ends lost 0 bases and 2 bases respectively, with 10 bases between them. The CDR3 nucleotides read TGTGCCAGCTCACCACCTCCAGGGGAAAACTATGGCTACACCTTC. Protein sequence: CASSPPPGENYGYTF.

The V call is TRBV11-2, the J call TRBJ2-3; weak D call: TRBD1 (5 bases). CDR3 length equals 14 residues. V shed 4 bases and J shed 5 bases, with 13 bases lying between them. CDR1 and CDR2 from the germline V gene are SGHAT and FQNNGV. The chain's CDR3 is CASSSSGSGDTQYF. As DNA, the CDR3 is TGTGCCAGCAGCTCCTCAGGGTCGGGAGATACGCAGTATTTT.

The chain employs TRBV9 and TRBJ2-7; D is unresolved. This CDR3 contains 13 residues. Germline lookup yields CDR1 SGDLS and CDR2 YYNGEE. Trimming removed 4 bases from V and 0 bases from J, with 8 bases in between. CDR3 nucleotide sequence: TGTGCCAGCAGCCTTTCCGACTCCTACGAGCAGTACTTC. Amino acids: CASSLSDSYEQYF. Supplemented by reference TRBV9 and TRBJ2-7, the full variable domain reads DSGVTQTPKHLITATGQRVTLRCSPRSGDLSVYWYQQSLDQGLQFLIQYYNGEERAKGNILERFSAQQFPDLHSELNLSSLELGDSALYFCASSLSDSYEQYFGPGTRLTVT.

This clone has a handful of counts. The chain couples TRBV30 to TRBJ1-1; no firm D call. V was pared by 7 bases and J by 4 bases, with 10 bases between. This CDR3 spans 11 amino acids. Germline loops: CDR1 GTSNPN, CDR2 SVGIG (reference sequence). In DNA, the CDR3 is TGTGCCTTGCAGGTGGTCACTGAAGCTTTCTTT. This gives the protein CALQVVTEAFF.